This paragraph reports one T cell receptor beta chain. V was pared by 5 bases and J by 3 bases, with 13 bases between. The CDR3 sequence is 14 residues long. Looked up from germline, CDR1 is MNHEY and CDR2 is SVGAGI. This record comes from a study of blood T cell repertoires in COVID-19. The overall study: Samples came from the United States, Italy and Spain, spanning acute and convalescent COVID-19. T cells, B-cell-depleted T cells, or PBMCs provided the cDNA or gDNA that served as material.

Study processing details: How many nucleated cells were present was estimated from reference gene primer amplification. The protocol was immunoSEQ multiplex PCR, while the TCRdb copy is restricted to in-frame clones and leaves out a portion. D and trimming come from the DNA, and the V and J calls and clone size come from that table. Here the sample spans approximately 230,000 clones, roughly 85% being singletons. The specimen sequenced was peripheral blood. This receptor was identified in a man in his thirties or forties who had recovered from COVID-19. V usage is TRBV6-5 and J usage is TRBJ2-5; a weak D match, TRBD1 (5 bases). The CDR3 here is CASSRGSGEETQYF. The CDR3 DNA sequence: TGTGCCAGCAGTAGGGGTAGTGGTGAAGAGACCCAGTACTTC.